This T cell receptor beta chain was identified in a study of cytomegalovirus exposure and HLA in healthy donors. Study details: In a later analysis, it was reported that the 90 to 150 validation repertoires had been produced on the same platform as the roughly 650 repertoires belonging to the first cohort.

Here immunoSEQ multiplex PCR was the method, and the copy in TCRdb shows in-frame clones only, minus some. Of approximately 100,000 clones listed, approximately 90% are singletons. Germline V gene sequence: CDR1 ENHRY, CDR2 SYGVKD. The CDR3 length is 14 residues. The germline V and J ends were trimmed by 0 bases and 10 bases, with 12 bases remaining between them. The validation cohort, a group of more than 100 subjects, included the donors and was separate from the roughly 720-subject first cohort. Sequenced sample: PBMCs. This TCR derives from a woman aged 18-29 years in good health and CMV-seropositive. V usage is TRBV10-3 and J usage is TRBJ1-4; D possibly corresponds to TRBD1 (5 bases). In DNA, the CDR3 is TGTGCCATCAGTGAGTCTAAAGGGGTCGCAAAACTGTTTTTT. Protein product: CAISESKGVAKLFF.